What follows are 15 T cell receptor beta chains derived from one specimen sequenced in a study of cytomegalovirus exposure and HLA in healthy donors. Primers: 60 Vbeta forward and 13 Jbeta reverse. Sequencing used immunoSEQ multiplex PCR; TCRdb keeps in-frame clones, though not all of them. The sample has some 180,000 clones; around 75% are singletons. Sample: PBMCs. The receptor source for this set is a male donor in good health and CMV-seronegative.

The CDR3 sequence: CASSPRTRGYYEQYF. DNA for the CDR3: TGTGCCAGTAGTCCCCGGACCCGGGGATACTACGAGCAGTACTTC. The V and J genes are TRBV19 and TRBJ2-7, with D tentatively TRBD2 (5 bases). Germline loops: CDR1 LNHDA, CDR2 SQIVND (reference sequence). V lost 5 bases to trimming and J lost 3 bases, with 17 bases between them. The CDR3 sequence is 15 residues long.

The genes are TRBV28 and TRBJ2-3; 9 positions agree with TRBD2. The CDR3 loop spans 14 amino acids. Unmatched junction bases numbered 4, after V lost 8 bases and J lost 1 base. The germline gives CDR1 MDHEN, CDR2 SYDVKM. The CDR3 DNA follows: TGTGCCAGCCAACTAGCGGGTCGCACAGATACGCAGTATTTT. Protein sequence: CASQLAGRTDTQYF.

The chain employs TRBV6-6 and TRBJ1-1, with 8 bases fitting TRBD1. The CDR3 has 16 amino acids. Germline V gene sequence: CDR1 MNHNY, CDR2 SVGAGI (reference sequence). Trimming took 5 bases from V and 6 from J; bases not matched to a gene: 14. The CDR3 nucleotides are TGTGCCAGCAGTCCCACGGCCCAGGGGGCCGAGGCTGAAGCTTTCTTT. This translates into CASSPTAQGAEAEAFF.

The table lists this clone with a few counts. The genes are TRBV6-1 and TRBJ2-1, with 15 nucleotides matching TRBD2. Unmatched junction bases numbered 10, after V lost 4 bases and J lost 3 bases. Germline V CDR1 and CDR2: MNHNS, SASEGT. CDR3 length: 19 amino acids. The DNA for the CDR3 is TGTGCCAGCAGTGTGACCGGGACTAGCGGGAGGATTCACTACAATGAGCAGTTCTTC. This sequence encodes CASSVTGTSGRIHYNEQFF.

The chain joins TRBV28 to TRBJ1-5, with a weak D call TRBD1 (6 bases). Trimming took 5 bases from V and 7 from J, leaving 15 bases between them. CDR3 length: 14 residues. Germline V CDR1 and CDR2: MDHEN, SYDVKM. The CDR3: CASSTTGSRQPQHF. In nucleotides, the CDR3 is TGTGCCAGCAGTACCACAGGGTCCAGGCAGCCCCAGCATTTT.

The V gene is TRBV2, the J gene TRBJ1-1, with D hard to call. The CDR3 contains 15 residues. In germline, CDR1 is SNHLY, CDR2 FYNNEI. Trimming shortened V by 3 bases and J by 1 base, and 12 bases separated the two germline ends. The chain's CDR3 is CASSDGPQSNTEAFF. The DNA of the CDR3 is TGTGCCAGCAGTGATGGGCCACAGTCGAACACTGAAGCTTTCTTT.

The table lists this clone with a count of one. This CDR3 reads CASSLLAISSYNEQFF. CDR3 nucleotide sequence: TGTGCCAGCAGCCTCCTAGCGATTAGCTCCTACAATGAGCAGTTCTTC. The gene calls are TRBV4-2 and TRBJ2-1, with D possibly TRBD2 on 6 matching bases. The CDR3 totals 16 residues. Germline loops: CDR1 LGHNA, CDR2 YNFKEQ. V was trimmed by 4 bases and J by 0 bases, leaving 13 bases between them.

The genes are TRBV27 and TRBJ2-1; D unresolved. The CDR3 consists of 15 residues. Germline values: CDR1 MNHEY, CDR2 SMNVEV (reference sequence). V lost 3 bases to trimming and J lost 4 bases, with 13 bases between them. CDR3 DNA sequence: TGTGCCAGCAGTTTCGTGGTCGGCAGGTACAATGAGCAGTTCTTC. The encoded protein is CASSFVVGRYNEQFF.

This clone has just a few counts. V is TRBV30 and J is TRBJ1-3; 9 bases are shared with TRBD1. The CDR3 sequence is 15 residues long. Trimming at V came to 3 bases and at J to 2 bases, leaving 5 bases not matched to a gene. Germline-derived CDR1 and CDR2 are GTSNPN and SVGIG (reference sequence). The CDR3, as DNA: TGTGCCTGGAGCCCCGGGACAGGGCCTGGAAACACCATATATTTT. It specifies CAWSPGTGPGNTIYF.

This chain links TRBV5-4 with TRBJ2-1; 14 bases are shared with TRBD2. The CDR3 spans 18 residues. J was trimmed by 1 base and V by 0 bases; bases with no gene match: 3. The germline CDR1 and CDR2 sequences are SGHNT and YYREEE (reference sequence). The CDR3 region is CASSLVTSGGGSYNEQFF. For the CDR3, the DNA is TGTGCCAGCAGCTTGGTGACTAGCGGGGGGGGGTCCTACAATGAGCAGTTCTTC.

The chain employs TRBV28 and TRBJ2-1; 11 bases line up with TRBD2. In germline, CDR1 is MDHEN, CDR2 SYDVKM. Trimming took 2 bases from V and 1 from J; bases not matched to a gene: 1. The CDR3 loop spans 16 amino acids. The CDR3 DNA reads TGTGCCAGCAGTTTAGCTAGCGGGAGGTCCTACAATGAGCAGTTCTTC. Translating it yields CASSLASGRSYNEQFF.

This chain joins TRBV6-5 and TRBJ2-1; TRBD2 matches 9 bases. From germline, CDR1 is MNHEY and CDR2 SVGAGI. The CDR3 has 15 residues. The trim removed 5 bases at V and 4 bases at J, leaving 6 bases unmatched. CDR3 bases: TGTGCCAGCAGTCCCCGTAGCGGGGGATACAATGAGCAGTTCTTC. This encodes CASSPRSGGYNEQFF.

The chain links TRBV28 to TRBJ1-5, with D possibly matching TRBD1 (6 bases). Germline assignment: CDR1 MDHEN and CDR2 SYDVKM. Trimming stripped 2 bases from V and 7 bases from J, with 15 bases between. The CDR3 length is 15 residues. The CDR3: CASSLGNREGQPQHF. The DNA of the CDR3 is TGTGCCAGCAGTTTAGGCAACAGGGAAGGCCAGCCCCAGCATTTT.

The CDR3: CASTKDRDYGYTF. In DNA, the CDR3 is TGTGCCAGCACCAAAGACAGGGACTATGGCTACACCTTC. This chain connects TRBV6-6 to TRBJ1-2, with 7 nucleotides matching TRBD1. J lost 3 bases, V lost 7 bases, and 5 bases had no gene match. CDR1 is MNHNY and CDR2 is SVGAGI in the germline V gene (reference sequence). The CDR3 spans 13 residues.

This chain connects TRBV4-1 to TRBJ1-5, with D maybe TRBD1 (5 bases). Germline-derived CDR1 and CDR2 are MGHRA and YSYEKL. The CDR3 covers 19 residues. V was shortened by 1 base and J by 0 bases, with 19 bases between the two germline ends. Written as DNA, the CDR3 is TGCGCCAGCAGCCAAGGATTTGAATACGACAGTTATAGCAATCAGCCCCAGCATTTT. Translating it yields CASSQGFEYDSYSNQPQHF.